Following are 17 T cell receptor beta chains from one sample sequenced in a study of blood T cell repertoires in COVID-19. Generated by immunoSEQ multiplex PCR, the TCRdb table keeps only in-frame clones and is missing some. The table records about 140,000 clones, about three quarters of them present only once. Material: peripheral blood. Receptor source: a woman aged 55 to 70 with acute or convalescent COVID-19.

This clone appeared a single time. The chain has TRBV18 and TRBJ2-5; TRBD2 is a possible D gene (5 bases). This CDR3 is built from 15 residues. Trimming stripped 5 bases from V and 5 bases from J, with 18 bases between. CDR1 KGHSH and CDR2 LQKENI come from the germline V gene. The CDR3, as DNA: TGTGCCAGCTCATTCGAGGTGGACTTGGGGGAGACCCAGTACTTC. Its protein product is CASSFEVDLGETQYF.

The chain recombines TRBV19 with TRBJ2-5, with D perhaps TRBD1 (6 bases). The V end lost 6 bases, the J end lost 2 bases, and 16 bases lay between the germline ends. This CDR3 has 15 amino acids. CDR1 and CDR2 (germline): LNHDA, SQIVND (reference sequence). The CDR3 DNA sequence: TGTGCCAGTAGGCGCACAGGGATCGGTCAAGAGACCCAGTACTTC. This encodes CASRRTGIGQETQYF.

This sequence joins TRBV11-3 and TRBJ2-1; D is unresolved. CDR1 is SGHNT, CDR2 YENEEA, per germline. Between the trimmed V and J ends, which lost 5 bases and 8 bases, there was a span of 16 bases. The CDR3 is 14 amino acids. The CDR3 sequence: CASSLGPNRDEQFF. CDR3 nucleotide sequence: TGTGCCAGCAGCCTAGGCCCGAATCGGGATGAGCAGTTCTTC.

This clone was seen just once. The chain is built from TRBV6-5 and TRBJ2-1; 10 nucleotides align to TRBD2. This CDR3 region has 13 residues. V dropped 5 bases and J dropped 7; count of bases not matched to a gene: 2. Germline values: CDR1 MNHEY, CDR2 SVGAGI. This CDR3 reads CASSLAGENEQFF. In DNA form, the CDR3 reads TGTGCCAGCAGTCTAGCGGGAGAGAATGAGCAGTTCTTC.

As for this clone: Mismatch with germline at one junction end may stem from a read error. This chain uses TRBV7-3 with TRBJ1-2; 7 nucleotides align to TRBD1. CDR1 and CDR2 from the germline V gene are SGHTA and FQGTGA. The CDR3 has 15 residues. CDR3: CASSLTGDPNYGYTF. The DNA for the CDR3 is TGTGCCAGCAGCCTAACAGGGGATCCCAACTATGGCTACACCTTC.

This clone has only a few counts. The V call is TRBV15, the J call TRBJ2-7, with TRBD2 matching over 12 bases. This CDR3 comprises 16 residues. With V trimmed by 0 bases and J by 5 bases, 5 bases remained unmatched. Per the germline V gene, CDR1 is LNHNV and CDR2 is YYDKDF (reference sequence). The CDR3 reads CATSRDLTSGSNEQYF. CDR3 nucleotide sequence: TGTGCCACCAGCAGAGATTTGACTAGCGGGAGCAACGAGCAGTACTTC.

This clone was found once. The CDR3 DNA reads TGTGCCAGCAGTGACTCTCCGCAAGAGACCCAGTACTTC. Translating it yields CASSDSPQETQYF. This rearrangement joins TRBV6-4 to TRBJ2-5; no clear D. V shed 0 bases and J shed 2 bases, with 4 bases lying between them. Germline lookup yields CDR1 MRHNA and CDR2 SNTAGT. There are 13 residues in the CDR3.

The chain carries TRBV5-1 and TRBJ2-7; D is possibly TRBD1 (5 bases). Trimming cost V 2 bases and J 3 bases, with 21 bases left between them. Germline CDR1 SGHRS, CDR2 YFSETQ. The length of the CDR3 is 17 residues. CDR3 DNA: TGCGCCAGCAGCTTATCGCCCTTCAGGGCTGATGGCTACGAGCAGTACTTC. It codes for CASSLSPFRADGYEQYF.

The chain joins TRBV7-3 to TRBJ2-2, with D perhaps TRBD1 (8 bases). Trimming took off 5 bases at V and 5 bases at J, with 18 bases between the two ends. This CDR3 contains 16 residues. Germline assignment: CDR1 SGHTA and CDR2 FQGTGA. DNA for the CDR3: TGTGCCAGCAGCAAGCAGGGGGCGCGGGGGACCGGGGAGCTGTTTTTT. This codes for CASSKQGARGTGELFF. The variable domain in full, with the rest retrieved from reference TRBV7-3 and TRBJ2-2, is GAGVSQTPSNKVTEKGKYVELRCDPISGHTALYWYRQSLGQGPEFLIYFQGTGAADDSGLPNDRFFAVRPEGSVSTLKIQRTERGDSAVYLCASSKQGARGTGELFFGEGSRLTVL.

V gene TRBV28 combines with J gene TRBJ2-7, with D possibly matching TRBD2 (6 bases). The CDR3 extends over 14 amino acids. V was cut by 8 bases and J by 5 bases, with 19 bases left in between. CDR1 and CDR2 from the germline V gene are MDHEN and SYDVKM. The CDR3 is CASQREGGSNEQYF. The CDR3 coding sequence is TGTGCCAGCCAGAGAGAGGGAGGATCGAACGAGCAGTACTTC.

The chain is built from TRBV28 and TRBJ2-2; the D gene is possibly TRBD1 (5 bases). Trimming shortened V by 2 bases and J by 6 bases, and 7 bases separated the two germline ends. The germline gives CDR1 MDHEN, CDR2 SYDVKM. CDR3 length: 13 residues. CDR3: CASSLVGPGELFF. The CDR3 DNA reads TGTGCCAGCAGTTTAGTGGGGCCCGGGGAGCTGTTTTTT.

This clone was detected a few times. The chain recombines TRBV6-5 with TRBJ1-5; TRBD1 matches 9 bases. The V gene's germline CDR1 is MNHEY and CDR2 SVGAGI. Trimming removed 4 bases from V and 0 bases from J; junction bases left unmatched: 4. The CDR3 consists of 16 residues. This CDR3 reads CASSSTGGISNQPQHF. CDR3 DNA sequence: TGTGCCAGCAGTTCCACAGGGGGCATTAGCAATCAGCCCCAGCATTTT.

The chain has TRBV6-5 and TRBJ2-7; 9 bases agree with TRBD2. Germline CDR1 is MNHEY and CDR2 is SVGAGI. Losses at the gene ends were 0 bases for V and 5 bases for J; bases not matched to a gene: 8. The CDR3 covers 16 residues. The CDR3: CASSYSISGRPHEQYF. The DNA of the CDR3 is TGTGCCAGCAGTTACTCGATTAGCGGGAGACCCCACGAGCAGTACTTC.

This clone appeared a few times. V is TRBV2 and J is TRBJ1-1, with D possibly being TRBD1 (6 bases). Deletions cut 6 bases from V and 6 bases from J, with 14 bases between. The CDR3 is 13 residues long. Germline V gene sequence: CDR1 SNHLY, CDR2 FYNNEI. The CDR3 here is CASRWGGPAEAFF. In nucleotides, the CDR3 is TGTGCCAGCAGGTGGGGGGGGCCCGCTGAAGCTTTCTTT.

This clone occurred a few times. This rearrangement joins TRBV5-1 to TRBJ2-7, with 7 bases identical to TRBD1. Germline assignment: CDR1 SGHRS and CDR2 YFSETQ. The CDR3 consists of 15 residues. J gave up 0 bases and V 5 bases, and 8 bases lay outside the gene matches. CDR3 coding DNA: TGCGCCAGCAGTATTAACAGGGGAGTCTCCTACGAGCAGTACTTC. It translates to CASSINRGVSYEQYF.

The rearrangement links TRBV30 to TRBJ1-5; D is perhaps TRBD1 (5 bases). Trimming cost V 0 bases and J 2 bases, with 11 bases left between them. Per the germline V gene, CDR1 is GTSNPN and CDR2 is SVGIG (reference sequence). The CDR3 has 15 residues. CDR3 sequence reads: CAWSVRQSGNQPQHF. CDR3 nucleotides: TGTGCCTGGAGTGTACGACAGAGTGGCAATCAGCCCCAGCATTTT.

V is TRBV4-1 and J is TRBJ2-1; TRBD2 might be the D (5 bases). The germline gives CDR1 MGHRA, CDR2 YSYEKL. V was pared by 2 bases and J by 4 bases, with 12 bases between. The CDR3 has 15 residues. Written as DNA, the CDR3 is TGCGCCAGCAGCCAACCCCCAGCGGAGTACAATGAGCAGTTCTTC. Translated: CASSQPPAEYNEQFF.